One T cell receptor beta chain is described in this entry. The source of the sample is a study of blood T cell repertoires in COVID-19. Measured with immunoSEQ multiplex PCR; TCRdb has only the in-frame clones, and not every one. The table includes about 400,000 clones, approximately 85% detected once. The CDR3 contains 15 residues. Losses at the gene ends were 3 bases for V and 0 bases for J; bases not matched to a gene: 3. Per germline, CDR1 PRHDT and CDR2 FYEKMQ (reference sequence). The chain combines TRBV13 with TRBJ2-3, with 7 bases fitting TRBD2. Sample: PBMCs or T cells enriched from blood (not recorded which). The TCR comes from a woman aged 40 to 49 with acute COVID-19. In DNA, the CDR3 is TGTGCCAGCAGCTTCAGCGGGACGAGCACAGATACGCAGTATTTT. Translated, it gives CASSFSGTSTDTQYF. Full variable domain (outside the CDR3, taken from reference TRBV13 and TRBJ2-3): AAGVIQSPRHLIKEKRETATLKCYPIPRHDTVYWYQQGPGQDPQFLISFYEKMQSDKGSIPDRFSAQQFSDYHSELNMSSLELGDSALYFCASSFSGTSTDTQYFGPGTRLTVL.